This T cell receptor (beta chain) was sequenced in a study of early T cells in non-severe SARS-CoV-2 infection. This clonotype was counted many times. CDR1 KGHDR and CDR2 SFDVKD come from the germline V gene. The V and J ends lost 4 bases and 1 base, in that order; junction bases with no gene match: 2. The CDR3 runs 14 residues. TCRdb called the 5' RACE reads again in MiXCR, with one record for every CDR3 protein. The table shows roughly 34,000 distinct CDR3 sequences, with 5.5% to 7.5% occurring only once. The sample comprised whole blood. This clonotype was sampled from an adult who was a healthcare worker with PCR-confirmed SARS-CoV-2 infection or an uninfected control (not recorded which). J is TRBJ1-1 and V is TRBV24-1; 7 bases match TRBD1. CDR3 region: CATSDRGTNTEAFF. The DNA of the CDR3 is TGTGCCACCAGTGACAGGGGGACGAACACTGAAGCTTTCTTT.